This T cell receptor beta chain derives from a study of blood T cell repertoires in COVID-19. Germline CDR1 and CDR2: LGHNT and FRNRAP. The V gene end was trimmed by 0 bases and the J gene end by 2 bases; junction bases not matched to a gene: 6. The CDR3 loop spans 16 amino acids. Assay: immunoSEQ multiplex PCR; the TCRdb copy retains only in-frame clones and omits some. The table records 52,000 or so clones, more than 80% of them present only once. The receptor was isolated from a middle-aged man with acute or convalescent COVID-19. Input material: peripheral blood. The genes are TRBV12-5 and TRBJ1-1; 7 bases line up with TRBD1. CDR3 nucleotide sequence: TGTGCTAGTGGTTTGGTACTAACAGGGGACAACACTGAAGCTTTCTTT. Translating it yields CASGLVLTGDNTEAFF.